The text below deals with one T cell receptor beta chain. The antigen remains undetermined. Repertoires were generated with immunoSEQ multiplex PCR, while TCRdb's copy carries only in-frame clones and drops some. This table holds fewer than 150,000 clones, 75% to 90% found once. This sample was taken from a study of T cell responses to AZD1222 COVID-19 vaccine. Study-level findings and limits: Repertoire collection took place solely once the T cell response had peaked. Only a handful of AZD1222 recipients, roughly 6 in all, had baseline seropositivity.

The CDR3 consists of 14 residues. Losses at the gene ends were 1 base for V and 7 bases for J; bases not matched to a gene: 8. Per the germline V gene, CDR1 is GTSNPN and CDR2 is SVGIG (reference sequence). The study pooled second doses at about 4 or about 12 weeks. The origin of this receptor is an adult who received the AZD1222 COVID-19 vaccine. This chain joins TRBV30 and TRBJ2-7; 9 bases map to TRBD1. Sequencing used peripheral blood, obtained 28 days after the second AZD1222 dose. The CDR3 spells CAWSEVQGAREQYF. CDR3 nucleotides: TGTGCCTGGAGTGAAGTACAGGGGGCCAGGGAGCAGTACTTC.